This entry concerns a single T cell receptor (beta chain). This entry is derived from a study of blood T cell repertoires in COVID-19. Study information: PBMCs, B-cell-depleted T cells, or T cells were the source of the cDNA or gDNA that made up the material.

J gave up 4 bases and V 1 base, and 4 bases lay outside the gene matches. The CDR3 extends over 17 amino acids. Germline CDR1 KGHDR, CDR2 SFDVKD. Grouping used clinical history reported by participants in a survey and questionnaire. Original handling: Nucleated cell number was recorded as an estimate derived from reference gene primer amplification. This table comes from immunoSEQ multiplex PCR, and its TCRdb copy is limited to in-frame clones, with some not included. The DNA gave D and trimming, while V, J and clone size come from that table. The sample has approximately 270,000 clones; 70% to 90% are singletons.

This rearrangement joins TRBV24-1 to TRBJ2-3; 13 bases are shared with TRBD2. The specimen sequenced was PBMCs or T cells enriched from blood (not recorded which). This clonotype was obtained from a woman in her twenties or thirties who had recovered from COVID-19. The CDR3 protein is CATSDFGLAGESDTQYF. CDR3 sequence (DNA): TGTGCCACCAGTGATTTCGGACTAGCGGGAGAGTCAGATACGCAGTATTTT.